The 6 T cell receptor beta chains below come from one sample, sequenced in a study of blood T cells in healthy people across ages. Through a sample-barcoded 5' primer and a J-beta primer mix, a second PCR was run for roughly 6 to 12 cycles. From the 5' RACE reads, TCRdb called clonotypes with MiXCR, one entry per CDR3 protein. The sample records 1.5 million to 2 million distinct CDR3 sequences, about 39% being singletons. Source material: blood. The receptors originated from a human donor in good health.

This clonotype was seen at least ten times. V is TRBV6-2 or TRBV6-3 and J is TRBJ2-7, with 9 bases that match TRBD1. J lost 3 bases, V lost 4 bases, and 7 bases had no gene match. Germline-derived CDR1 and CDR2 are MNHEY and SVGEGT. This CDR3 spans 15 amino acids. CDR3 DNA: TGTGCCAGCAGTTCCCCGGGACAGGGTCTCTACGAGCAGTACTTC. Its translation is CASSSPGQGLYEQYF.

The V call is TRBV6-5, the J call TRBJ2-6; D possibly corresponds to TRBD1 (6 bases). Trimming shortened V by 0 bases and J by 1 base, and 10 bases separated the two germline ends. CDR1 MNHEY and CDR2 SVGAGI come from the germline V gene. The CDR3 runs 17 residues. CDR3 coding DNA: TGTGCCAGCAGTTACTCGACAGGATGGTCTGGGGCCAACGTCCTGACTTTC. As protein: CASSYSTGWSGANVLTF.

The V and J genes are TRBV12-3 or TRBV12-4 and TRBJ2-6, with D perhaps assigned TRBD1 or TRBD2 (5 bases each). The CDR3 is 13 amino acids. The CDR3 sequence is CAGTGPGANVLTF. The CDR3 DNA is TGTGCGGGGACGGGCCCTGGGGCCAACGTCCTGACTTTC.

This rearrangement joins TRBV5-1 to TRBJ1-2; D call uncertain. This CDR3 has 13 residues. Per the germline V gene, CDR1 is SGHRS and CDR2 is YFSETQ. With 1 base removed from V and 4 bases from J, the gap between germline ends came to 8 bases. The CDR3 loop reads CASSLREVYGYTF. The CDR3 bases are TGCGCCAGCAGCTTGAGGGAGGTCTATGGCTACACCTTC.

The gene calls are TRBV12-3 or TRBV12-4 and TRBJ2-5, with TRBD2 matching over 7 bases. This CDR3 spans 14 amino acids. J was trimmed by 10 bases and V by 5 bases; bases with no gene match: 13. CDR3 sequence reads: CASSTWGGADIQYF. CDR3 sequence (DNA): TGTGCCAGCAGTACTTGGGGGGGAGCAGATATCCAGTACTTC.

The genes are TRBV29-1 and TRBJ2-1; TRBD1 is a possible D gene (5 bases). The CDR3 is 12 residues long. Trimming stripped 4 bases from V and 4 bases from J, with 8 bases between. Germline V gives CDR1 SQVTM, CDR2 ANQGSEA. Here the CDR3 reads CSVVSGYNEQFF. The DNA of the CDR3 is TGCAGCGTTGTTTCAGGGTACAATGAGCAGTTCTTC.